Detailed here is one T cell receptor (beta chain). As yet, its antigen is unknown. This entry comes from a study of OX40 agonist ivuxolimab in advanced cancers. Study details: It was ivuxolimab, an agonistic anti-OX40 (CD134) antibody, that patients were treated with. Study-level points and caveats: Normalized T-cell clonal expansion was also low in some nonresponders.

The table came from immunoSEQ multiplex PCR; TCRdb's copy has only in-frame clones and leaves some out. The table records around 15,000 clones, roughly nine tenths of them present only once. This CDR3 is 15 amino acids long. Germline V gene lookup returns CDR1 SGHNT and CDR2 YYREEE (reference sequence). Trimming took 4 bases from V and 0 from J; bases not matched to a gene: 2. This TCR was recovered from an adult with an advanced solid tumor such as melanoma, head and neck, liver or kidney cancer. This sample comprised CD4+ or CD8+ T cells sorted from blood, obtained in a trial of the OX40 agonist ivuxolimab. The chain links TRBV5-4 to TRBJ2-1; 9 nucleotides agree with TRBD2. The CDR3 DNA reads TGTGCCAGCAGCATAGCGGGGGTCTCCTACAATGAGCAGTTCTTC. Translating it yields CASSIAGVSYNEQFF.